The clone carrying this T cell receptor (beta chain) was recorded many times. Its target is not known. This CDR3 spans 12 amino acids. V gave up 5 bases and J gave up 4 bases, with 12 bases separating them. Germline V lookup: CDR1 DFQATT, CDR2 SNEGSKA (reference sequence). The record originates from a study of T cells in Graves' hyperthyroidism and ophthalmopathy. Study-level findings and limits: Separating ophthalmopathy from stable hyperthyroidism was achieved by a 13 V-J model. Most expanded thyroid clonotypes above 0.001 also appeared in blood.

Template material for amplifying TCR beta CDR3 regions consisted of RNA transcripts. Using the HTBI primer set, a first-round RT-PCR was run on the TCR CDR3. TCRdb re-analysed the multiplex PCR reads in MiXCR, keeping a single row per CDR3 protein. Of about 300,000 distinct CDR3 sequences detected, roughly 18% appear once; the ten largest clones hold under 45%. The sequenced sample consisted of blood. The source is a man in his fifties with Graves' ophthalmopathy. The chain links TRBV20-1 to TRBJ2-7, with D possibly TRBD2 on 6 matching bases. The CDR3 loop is CSARGLSYEQYF. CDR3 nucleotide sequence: TGCAGTGCTCGAGGACTATCTTACGAGCAGTACTTC.